One and the same sample provided the 21 T cell receptor beta chains below, sequenced in a study of early T cells in non-severe SARS-CoV-2 infection. TCRdb re-called the 5' RACE reads through MiXCR, storing one row per CDR3 protein. The data hold 55,000 to 80,000 distinct CDR3 sequences, with roughly 12% observed a single time. The sample was whole blood. The source of these receptors is an adult who was a healthcare worker with PCR-confirmed SARS-CoV-2 infection or an uninfected control (not recorded which).

This clonotype has at least ten counts. The V and J genes are TRBV15 and TRBJ2-6; D gene uncertain. The CDR3 sequence is 18 residues long. From germline, CDR1 is LNHNV and CDR2 YYDKDF (reference sequence). Trimming cost V 0 bases and J 1 base, with 13 bases left between them. This CDR3 is CATSRDRQATSGANVLTF. The DNA of the CDR3 is TGTGCCACCAGCAGAGATCGGCAGGCTACTTCTGGGGCCAACGTCCTGACTTTC. Looking up the rest from reference TRBV15 and TRBJ2-6 gives the full variable domain: DAMVIQNPRYQVTQFGKPVTLSCSQTLNHNVMYWYQQKSSQAPKLLFHYYDKDFNNEADTPDNFQSRRPNTSFCFLDIRSPGLGDTAMYLCATSRDRQATSGANVLTFGAGSRLTVL.

This clonotype was seen ten or more times. For the CDR3, the DNA is TGTGCCAGCAGCGCAAGATCTTCTGAAGCTTTCTTT. It specifies CASSARSSEAFF. The rearrangement uses TRBV7-9 and TRBJ1-1; D not resolved. This CDR3 has 12 amino acids. The V gene lost 5 bases and the J gene lost 6 bases, with 10 bases spanning the gap. Germline CDR1 is SEHNR and CDR2 is FQNEAQ (reference sequence).

This clonotype was detected many times. The J gene is TRBJ1-6, the V gene TRBV12-3 or TRBV12-4; TRBD1 is a possible D gene (5 bases). The CDR3 sequence is 17 residues long. Trimming removed 3 bases from V and 0 bases from J, with 12 bases in between. CDR3 residues: CASSLWGSSSYNSPLHF. In nucleotides, the CDR3 is TGTGCCAGCAGTTTGTGGGGGTCCTCCTCCTATAATTCACCCCTCCACTTT.

This clonotype came up many times. The chain recombines TRBV5-1 with TRBJ2-3, with unresolved D. V was pared by 2 bases and J by 0 bases, with 7 bases between. This CDR3 is 14 amino acids long. Germline V gene data show CDR1 as SGHRS and CDR2 as YFSETQ. CDR3 in amino acids: CASSFVDSTDTQYF. The CDR3 nucleotides read TGCGCCAGCAGCTTCGTGGATAGCACAGATACGCAGTATTTT.

At least ten counts were recorded for this clonotype. The rearrangement links TRBV27 to TRBJ2-7; D perhaps matches TRBD1 (5 bases). Germline V gives CDR1 MNHEY, CDR2 SMNVEV (reference sequence). The V end was cut by 3 bases, the J end by 3 bases, with 15 bases between. The CDR3 runs to 15 residues. The DNA of the CDR3 is TGTGCCAGCAGTTTTCGGCAGGGTCTTAACTACGAGCAGTACTTC. Protein: CASSFRQGLNYEQYF.

The table lists this clonotype with a few counts. Here the CDR3 DNA reads TGTGCCAGCAGTATAGTAGCGGGACCTAGCACAGATACGCAGTATTTT. Protein: CASSIVAGPSTDTQYF. The chain links TRBV27 to TRBJ2-3; 8 nucleotides match TRBD2. CDR1 MNHEY and CDR2 SMNVEV come from the germline V gene (reference sequence). The length of the CDR3 is 16 residues. The ends lost 5 bases at V and 0 bases at J; junction bases unmatched: 7.

J is TRBJ2-1 and V is TRBV7-9, with 12 bases identical to TRBD2. The CDR3 totals 17 residues. CDR1 and CDR2 (germline): SEHNR, FQNEAQ (reference sequence). The trim removed 5 bases at V and 9 bases at J, leaving 14 bases unmatched. CDR3 region: CASSLGTSGWVSFEQFF. DNA of the CDR3: TGTGCCAGCAGCCTCGGGACTAGCGGGTGGGTGAGTTTTGAGCAGTTCTTC.

This clonotype was observed many times. The chain has TRBV12-3 or TRBV12-4 and TRBJ2-4; D might be TRBD1 (6 bases). Trimming shortened V by 0 bases and J by 9 bases, and 15 bases separated the two germline ends. This CDR3 comprises 15 residues. The CDR3 sequence: CASSLALTGQGIQYF. The CDR3 region has the DNA TGTGCCAGCAGTTTAGCCCTGACAGGTCAGGGCATTCAGTACTTC.

In nucleotides, the CDR3 is TGCAGTGCTAGAGCGGGGAGAACAGATACGCAGTATTTT. This gives the protein CSARAGRTDTQYF. This chain joins TRBV20-1 and TRBJ2-3; tentatively, D is TRBD2 (5 bases). V gave up 1 base and J gave up 3 bases, with 8 bases separating them. The CDR3 length is 13 residues. In germline, CDR1 is DFQATT, CDR2 SNEGSKA (reference sequence).

This clonotype was seen only a few times. This chain uses TRBV10-3 with TRBJ2-7; 8 bases align to TRBD1. The ends lost 4 bases at V and 6 bases at J; junction bases unmatched: 5. CDR1 ENHRY and CDR2 SYGVKD come from the germline V gene. CDR3 length equals 13 residues. CDR3 amino acids: CAISGDRGPEQYF. The CDR3 nucleotides read TGTGCCATCAGTGGAGACAGGGGCCCCGAGCAGTACTTC.

This clonotype was picked up many times. The chain joins TRBV3-1 to TRBJ1-3; D uncertain. Trimming removed 0 bases from V and 0 bases from J, with 3 bases in between. The CDR3 is 14 amino acids. From germline, CDR1 is LGHDT and CDR2 YNNKEL (reference sequence). The CDR3 sequence is CASSQDFSGNTIYF. In DNA form, the CDR3 reads TGTGCCAGCAGCCAAGATTTCTCTGGAAACACCATATATTTT. The whole variable domain, remainder taken from reference TRBV3-1 and TRBJ1-3, is DTAVSQTPKYLVTQMGNDKSIKCEQNLGHDTMYWYKQDSKKFLKIMFSYNNKELIINETVPNRFSPKSPDKAHLNLHINSLELGDSAVYFCASSQDFSGNTIYFGEGSWLTVV.

V usage is TRBV14 and J usage is TRBJ2-1, with a weak D call TRBD1 (6 bases). Trimming stripped 4 bases from V and 4 bases from J, with 14 bases between. The CDR3 runs 15 residues. Germline assignment: CDR1 SGHDN and CDR2 FVKESK. The CDR3 region is CASSPDPGEYNEQFF. CDR3 bases: TGTGCCAGCAGCCCGGACCCAGGGGAGTACAATGAGCAGTTCTTC.

Turning to this clonotype: A junction boundary mismatches the germline segment, possibly from a read error. The genes are TRBV3-1 and TRBJ2-1, with 7 bases lining up with TRBD2. Germline V gene lookup returns CDR1 LGHDT and CDR2 YNNKEL (reference sequence). The CDR3 runs to 17 residues. Here the CDR3 reads CASRQVQRGAGYNEQFF. As DNA, the CDR3 is TGTGCCAGCAGGCAAGTTCAGCGGGGAGCGGGTTACAATGAGCAGTTCTTC.

The rearrangement joins TRBV27 to TRBJ2-5; TRBD1 or TRBD2 may be the D gene (5 bases each). Germline CDR1 reads MNHEY; CDR2 reads SMNVEV (reference sequence). The germline V and J ends were trimmed by 4 bases and 9 bases, with 15 bases remaining between them. CDR3 length: 13 amino acids. The CDR3 here is CASSWAGRGAQYF. The CDR3, as DNA: TGTGCCAGCAGTTGGGCAGGGCGAGGGGCCCAGTACTTC.

The gene calls are TRBV3-1 and TRBJ2-3; D possibly corresponds to TRBD2 (5 bases). There are 13 residues in the CDR3. Trimming shortened V by 4 bases and J by 5 bases, and 10 bases separated the two germline ends. CDR1 is LGHDT and CDR2 is YNNKEL in the germline V gene (reference sequence). CDR3 in amino acids: CASSPPAGDTQYF. The CDR3 DNA follows: TGTGCCAGCAGCCCGCCGGCGGGAGATACGCAGTATTTT.

The chain combines TRBV7-8 with TRBJ1-1; D not certain. The CDR3 is 14 residues long. Germline V gene lookup returns CDR1 SGHVS and CDR2 FQNEAQ. Deletions cut 6 bases from V and 1 base from J, with 12 bases between. CDR3 region: CASSSFGWNTEAFF. For the CDR3, the DNA is TGTGCCAGCAGTTCTTTTGGCTGGAACACTGAAGCTTTCTTT. Drawing the rest from reference TRBV7-8 and TRBJ1-1, the complete variable domain is GAGVSQSPRYKVAKRGQDVALRCDPISGHVSLFWYQQALGQGPEFLTYFQNEAQLDKSGLPSDRFFAERPEGSVSTLKIQRTQQEDSAVYLCASSSFGWNTEAFFGQGTRLTVV.

This clonotype was picked up many times. The chain uses TRBV10-2 and TRBJ2-3; TRBD2 aligns across 7 bases. Per germline, CDR1 WSHSY and CDR2 SAAADI. The CDR3 spans 16 residues. V lost 0 bases to trimming and J lost 2 bases; unmatched junction nucleotides: 5. Here the CDR3 DNA reads TGCGCCAGCAGTGAGTCGGGCGGGAGTATCACAGATACGCAGTATTTT. Amino acids: CASSESGGSITDTQYF.

There are many counts of this clonotype. V gene TRBV18 combines with J gene TRBJ1-1; perhaps TRBD1 as D (6 bases). V lost 7 bases to trimming and J lost 1 base, with 10 bases between them. The germline gives CDR1 KGHSH, CDR2 LQKENI. The CDR3 totals 13 residues. This chain's CDR3 is CASFKDRNTEAFF. The CDR3 DNA follows: TGTGCCAGCTTTAAGGACAGGAACACTGAAGCTTTCTTT.

Many counts were recorded for this clonotype. V and J are TRBV5-1 and TRBJ2-1, with D perhaps matching TRBD1 (5 bases). Germline CDR1 SGHRS, CDR2 YFSETQ. Trimming shortened V by 4 bases and J by 0 bases, and 14 bases separated the two germline ends. This CDR3 has 16 residues. The CDR3: CASSARVLSSYNEQFF. The CDR3, as DNA: TGCGCCAGCAGCGCCAGGGTGCTTAGCTCCTACAATGAGCAGTTCTTC.

In this sample, this clonotype turned up many times. The V call is TRBV7-2, the J call TRBJ2-5; 10 nucleotides line up with TRBD2. Per the germline V gene, CDR1 is SGHTA and CDR2 is FQGNSA. V trimming: 5 bases; J trimming: 1 base; junction bases outside the gene matches: 7. The CDR3 is made up of 16 amino acids. CDR3 sequence (DNA): TGTGCCAGCAGCCTAACTAGCGGGGCACTCCAAGAGACCCAGTACTTC. Its protein product is CASSLTSGALQETQYF.

At least ten counts were recorded for this clonotype. The gene calls are TRBV19 and TRBJ2-1; 9 nucleotides agree with TRBD2. Germline trimming cut 2 bases from V and 13 bases from J; bases unmatched to any gene: 12. The CDR3 has 15 amino acids. CDR1 is LNHDA, CDR2 SQIVND, per germline (reference sequence). CDR3 amino acids: CASSIFSSGGPLQFF. The CDR3 DNA is TGTGCCAGTAGTATATTTTCCAGCGGGGGGCCGCTTCAGTTCTTC.